The 26 T cell receptor beta chains in this list originate from one sample, sequenced in a study of T cells in Graves' hyperthyroidism and ophthalmopathy. The CDR3 regions of TCR beta were amplified from RNA transcripts. During a first-round RT-PCR of the TCR CDR3, the HTBI primer set was used. Using its own MiXCR run on the multiplex PCR reads, TCRdb lists one record per CDR3 protein. This sample has about 660,000 distinct CDR3 sequences, with nearly 45% found just once. The sample was peripheral blood or thyroid tissue (not recorded which). The receptor set was obtained from an adult man with Graves' disease, either hyperthyroidism or ophthalmopathy (not recorded which).

In this sample, this clonotype turned up a few times. The chain combines TRBV7-9 with TRBJ2-7; TRBD1 matches 7 bases. Germline V gene lookup returns CDR1 SEHNR and CDR2 FQNEAQ (reference sequence). There are 14 residues in the CDR3. The junction had 10 bases not matched to a gene; V was cut back by 5 bases and J by 6 bases. The CDR3 DNA is TGTGCCAGCAGCCACCGGGACAGTGGCTCCGAGCAGTACTTC. Translating gives CASSHRDSGSEQYF.

The table lists this clonotype with many counts. The chain has TRBV7-2 and TRBJ1-5; D gene ambiguous. V gave up 0 bases and J gave up 0 bases, with 6 bases separating them. This CDR3 contains 15 residues. Looked up from germline, CDR1 is SGHTA and CDR2 is FQGNSA. DNA for the CDR3: TGTGCCAGCAGCTTAGCAGGGTATAGCAATCAGCCCCAGCATTTT. This translates into CASSLAGYSNQPQHF.

On this clonotype itself: With a much larger clone just one base away, this may be a read error. The J gene is TRBJ2-7, the V gene TRBV7-9; D possibly corresponds to TRBD1 (6 bases). The germline V gene has CDR1 SEHNR and CDR2 FQNEAQ (reference sequence). CDR3 length: 16 residues. The CDR3: CANSLPPGHGSYEQYF. The DNA of the CDR3 is TGTGCCAACAGCTTACCTCCGGGACATGGTTCCTACGAGCAGTACTTC.

V gene TRBV12-3 or TRBV12-4 combines with J gene TRBJ1-2, with 7 bases fitting TRBD1. V lost 5 bases to trimming and J lost 5 bases; unmatched junction nucleotides: 8. The CDR3 has 14 amino acids. CDR3 bases: TGTGCCAGCAGTCCAGGGGGGATAGAATATGGCTACACCTTC. Its translation is CASSPGGIEYGYTF.

In its sample, this clonotype was seen many times. J is TRBJ1-2 and V is TRBV6-1; unclear D gene. Trimming took off 6 bases at V and 4 bases at J, with 18 bases between the two ends. The CDR3 sequence is 15 residues long. Germline values: CDR1 MNHNS, CDR2 SASEGT. The chain's CDR3 is CASSRDETPPYGYTF. In nucleotides, the CDR3 is TGTGCCAGCAGCAGAGACGAAACTCCACCCTATGGCTACACCTTC.

For this clonotype: At one end the junction does not follow the germline gene, possibly because of a read error. V is TRBV7-8 and J is TRBJ1-2, with D hard to call. The CDR3 has 13 amino acids. Germline values: CDR1 SGHVS, CDR2 FQNEAQ. The CDR3 nucleotides are TGTGCCAGCAGCTTGGAGGGAAGCTATGACTACACCTTC. It is translated as CASSLEGSYDYTF. Complete variable domain (other parts from reference TRBV7-8 and TRBJ1-2): GAGVSQSPRYKVAKRGQDVALRCDPISGHVSLFWYQQALGQGPEFLTYFQNEAQLDKSGLPSDRFFAERPEGSVSTLKIQRTQQEDSAVYLCASSLEGSYDYTFGSGTRLTVV.

The chain uses TRBV2 and TRBJ1-4, with 7 nucleotides matching TRBD1. Losses at the gene ends were 6 bases for V and 5 bases for J; bases not matched to a gene: 6. Germline-derived CDR1 and CDR2 are SNHLY and FYNNEI. The CDR3 is 14 residues long. In DNA form, the CDR3 reads TGTGCCAGCAGAGTCGACAGGGAGAATGAAAAACTGTTTTTT. Residues: CASRVDRENEKLFF.

This clonotype has ten or more counts. The J gene is TRBJ1-4, the V gene TRBV2; 9 bases agree with TRBD1. J gave up 7 bases and V 6 bases, and 6 bases lay outside the gene matches. The CDR3 covers 14 residues. CDR1 and CDR2 from the germline V gene are SNHLY and FYNNEI. The CDR3 loop reads CASRVQGASEKLFF. CDR3 DNA: TGTGCCAGCAGGGTACAGGGGGCAAGTGAAAAACTGTTTTTT.

This rearrangement joins TRBV6-5 to TRBJ2-5, with TRBD2 identical over 7 bases. The CDR3 runs to 15 residues. Per the germline V gene, CDR1 is MNHEY and CDR2 is SVGAGI. V shed 4 bases, J shed 0 bases, and the junction held 5 bases outside the gene matches. This chain's CDR3 is CASSFQRGDQETQYF. Written as DNA, the CDR3 is TGTGCCAGCAGTTTCCAGCGGGGTGACCAAGAGACCCAGTACTTC.

With regard to this clonotype: One base away lies a much larger clone, so this may be a sequencing read error. V is TRBV10-3 and J is TRBJ2-7; D possibly matches TRBD1 or TRBD2 (5 bases each). This CDR3 spans 14 amino acids. Germline loops: CDR1 ENHRY, CDR2 SYGVKD. The CDR3 DNA follows: TGTGCCAGCAGTGAGCCGGGACCGATCTACGAGCAGTACTTC. The encoded protein is CASSEPGPIYEQYF.

This clonotype was detected only a few times. The chain joins TRBV19 to TRBJ1-6; TRBD1 is a possible D gene (6 bases). CDR1 LNHDA and CDR2 SQIVND come from the germline V gene (reference sequence). V lost 9 bases to trimming and J lost 0 bases, with 12 bases between them. This CDR3 contains 15 residues. Here the CDR3 DNA reads TGTGCCAGCGTGGCGGACAGCTCCTATAATTCACCCCTCCACTTT. Translated, it gives CASVADSSYNSPLHF.

This clonotype was recorded once. This chain joins TRBV7-3 and TRBJ2-5, with D possibly being TRBD1 (7 bases). The CDR3 length is 14 residues. Trimming left V 2 bases short and J 5 bases short, with 12 bases between. Germline CDR1 reads SGHTA; CDR2 reads FQGTGA. The CDR3 sequence is CASSLGQAGETQYF. The CDR3 bases are TGTGCCAGCAGCTTAGGACAGGCGGGGGAGACCCAGTACTTC.

J is TRBJ1-4 and V is TRBV2; D not resolved. The CDR3 spans 14 residues. CDR1 SNHLY and CDR2 FYNNEI come from the germline V gene. V was shortened by 4 bases and J by 8 bases, with 14 bases between the two germline ends. The CDR3 DNA reads TGTGCCAGCAGTGGTGATAGGGCCCACGAAAAACTGTTTTTT. This gives the protein CASSGDRAHEKLFF.

The chain combines TRBV29-1 with TRBJ1-2; D may be TRBD1 (6 bases). The germline V and J ends were trimmed by 5 bases and 5 bases, with 27 bases remaining between them. This CDR3 has 17 amino acids. CDR1 and CDR2 from the germline V gene are SQVTM and ANQGSEA. The CDR3 sequence is CSVFGRTERGESYGYTF. CDR3 in DNA: TGCAGCGTTTTTGGGAGGACAGAGAGGGGGGAATCTTATGGCTACACCTTC.

V gene TRBV2 combines with J gene TRBJ1-5; no clear D gene. The CDR3 consists of 15 residues. The germline CDR1 and CDR2 sequences are SNHLY and FYNNEI. Trimming took off 0 bases at V and 0 bases at J, with 6 bases between the two ends. The CDR3 sequence: CASSEASHSNQPQHF. CDR3 in DNA: TGTGCCAGCAGTGAAGCCTCACATAGCAATCAGCCCCAGCATTTT.

Ten or more counts support this clonotype. The chain couples TRBV7-9 to TRBJ2-7; D is ambiguous. From germline, CDR1 is SEHNR and CDR2 FQNEAQ (reference sequence). V lost 0 bases, J lost 0 bases, and 6 bases lay in between. The CDR3 length is 14 residues. The CDR3 region has the DNA TGTGCCAGCAGCTTAGCTGGCAGCTCCTACGAGCAGTACTTC. It codes for CASSLAGSSYEQYF.

This clonotype was seen a handful of times. The chain is built from TRBV7-4 and TRBJ1-5; possible D gene TRBD1, 5 bases. The length of the CDR3 is 14 residues. Germline CDR1 is SGHVT and CDR2 is SQSDAQ. Trimming cost V 3 bases and J 7 bases, with 13 bases left between them. CDR3 residues: CASSLGGETQPQHF. The CDR3 nucleotides read TGTGCCAGCAGCTTGGGGGGTGAAACACAGCCCCAGCATTTT.

This clonotype was counted between two and nine times. The J gene is TRBJ1-6, the V gene TRBV5-1, with 9 bases identical to TRBD1. Germline-derived CDR1 and CDR2 are SGHRS and YFSETQ. Losses at the gene ends were 4 bases for V and 8 bases for J; bases not matched to a gene: 4. The CDR3 loop spans 14 amino acids. The CDR3 DNA is TGCGCCAGCAGCCTGGACAGGGGTTATTCACCCCTCCACTTT. Translation: CASSLDRGYSPLHF.

The chain is built from TRBV2 and TRBJ1-2, with a tentative D call TRBD1 (5 bases). There are 12 residues in the CDR3. V lost 11 bases, J lost 8 bases, and 18 bases lay in between. Germline assignment: CDR1 SNHLY and CDR2 FYNNEI. CDR3 protein: CACHTPGRGYTF. CDR3 DNA: TGTGCCTGCCACACCCCGGGGCGCGGCTACACCTTC.

CDR3 loop: CASSLAGEKTQPQHF. The CDR3 region has the DNA TGTGCCAGCAGTTTAGCTGGGGAAAAGACTCAGCCCCAGCATTTT. The chain has TRBV6-5 and TRBJ1-5; D ambiguous. CDR3 length: 15 amino acids. V dropped 4 bases and J dropped 6 bases, with 16 bases sitting between them. Germline V lookup: CDR1 MNHEY, CDR2 SVGAGI.

The V call is TRBV5-5, the J call TRBJ1-5; no reliable D call. Between the trimmed V and J ends, which lost 10 bases and 6 bases, there was a span of 11 bases. Germline lookup yields CDR1 SGHKS and CDR2 YYEKEE (reference sequence). The CDR3 consists of 11 residues. The CDR3 DNA is TGTGCCTACAAGGATGGTCAGCCCCAGCATTTT. Protein product: CAYKDGQPQHF.

The chain joins TRBV6-5 to TRBJ1-1, with TRBD1 matching 8 bases. V lost 6 bases and J lost 5; bases outside the gene matches: 8. CDR1 and CDR2 from the germline V gene are MNHEY and SVGAGI. This CDR3 spans 14 amino acids. The DNA of the CDR3 is TGTGCCAGCAGAAGGACAGGGACGGGGACTGAAGCTTTCTTT. This translates into CASRRTGTGTEAFF.

As to this clonotype: Without the conserved terminal phenylalanine or tryptophan, this CDR3 likely stems from a read error. The chain joins TRBV20-1 to TRBJ1-1, with a possible D match to TRBD1 (6 bases). Per the germline V gene, CDR1 is DFQATT and CDR2 is SNEGSKA (reference sequence). V was shortened by 2 bases and J by 1 base, with 11 bases between the two germline ends. CDR3 size: 14 residues. The CDR3 spells CSARKAGQNTEAFS. The CDR3 region has the DNA TGCAGTGCTAGAAAAGCGGGACAGAACACTGAAGCTTTCTCT.

The rearrangement uses TRBV29-1 and TRBJ1-6, with D possibly matching TRBD1 (6 bases). Trimming left V 4 bases short and J 7 bases short, with 14 bases between. This CDR3 spans 14 amino acids. CDR1 is SQVTM and CDR2 is ANQGSEA in the germline V gene. The CDR3 protein is CSVGIGGANSPLHF. Written as DNA, the CDR3 is TGCAGCGTTGGAATAGGGGGGGCGAATTCACCCCTCCACTTT.

As concerns this clonotype: Since a much larger clone is just one base distant, this may be a read error. The missing conserved phenylalanine or tryptophan at the end of this CDR3 makes a read error likely. The chain carries TRBV7-2 and TRBJ1-3; 10 bases line up with TRBD1. V lost 5 bases to trimming and J lost 8 bases; unmatched junction nucleotides: 3. From germline, CDR1 is SGHTA and CDR2 FQGNSA. The CDR3 contains 13 residues. The CDR3 sequence is CASSEDRGDTIYS. The CDR3 DNA sequence: TGTGCCAGCAGCGAGGACAGGGGGGACACCATATATTCT.

Remarks on this clonotype: The germline gene is not matched at one end of the junction; a read error may be the cause. The J gene is TRBJ1-4, the V gene TRBV7-9, with 7 bases matching TRBD1. In germline, CDR1 is SEHNR, CDR2 FQNEAQ (reference sequence). The CDR3 is 15 amino acids. The CDR3 coding sequence is TGTACCAGCAGCTTAGCGGGACAGATTAATGAAAAACTGTTTTTT. Translated, it gives CTSSLAGQINEKLFF.